The T cell receptor (beta chain) under discussion was sequenced for a study of cytomegalovirus exposure and HLA in healthy donors. Germline V CDR1 and CDR2: LGHNA, YSLEER. V was shortened by 3 bases and J by 4 bases, with 15 bases between the two germline ends. The length of the CDR3 is 15 residues. The PCR employed 60 Vbeta primers together with 13 Jbeta primers. The protocol was immunoSEQ multiplex PCR, while the TCRdb copy is restricted to in-frame clones and leaves out a portion. The repertoire has fewer than 200,000 clones, 80% to 85% of them found once; the top ten carry 1%. The specimen was PBMCs. The clonotype was recovered from a man in his thirties or forties in good health and CMV-seronegative. The rearrangement uses TRBV4-3 and TRBJ2-5, with D possibly TRBD2 on 5 matching bases. CDR3 DNA sequence: TGCGCCAGCAGCCAGTACCTGGGAGTAGGAGAGACCCAGTACTTC. It translates to CASSQYLGVGETQYF.